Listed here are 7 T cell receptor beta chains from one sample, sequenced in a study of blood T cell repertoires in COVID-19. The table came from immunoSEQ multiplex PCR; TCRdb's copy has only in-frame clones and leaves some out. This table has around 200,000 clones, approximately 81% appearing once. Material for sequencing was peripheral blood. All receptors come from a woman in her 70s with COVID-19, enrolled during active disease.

The CDR3 region has the DNA TGTGCCAGCAGCCCGCCGGGGGGGCTAGCGGGAGGTATTTCCTACAATGAGCAGTTCTTC. As protein: CASSPPGGLAGGISYNEQFF. This chain links TRBV3-1 (or the pseudogene TRBV3-2) with TRBJ2-1; 11 nucleotides match TRBD2. This CDR3 is built from 20 residues. The trim removed 4 bases at V and 1 base at J, leaving 15 bases unmatched. Germline assignment: CDR1 LGHDT and CDR2 YNNKEL (reference sequence).

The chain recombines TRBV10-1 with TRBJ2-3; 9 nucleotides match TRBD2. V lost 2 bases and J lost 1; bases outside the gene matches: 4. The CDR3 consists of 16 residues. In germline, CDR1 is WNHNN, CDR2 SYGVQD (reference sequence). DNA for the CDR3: TGCGCCAGCAGTGAGGGTTTAGCGGGGGGCACAGATACGCAGTATTTT. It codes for CASSEGLAGGTDTQYF.

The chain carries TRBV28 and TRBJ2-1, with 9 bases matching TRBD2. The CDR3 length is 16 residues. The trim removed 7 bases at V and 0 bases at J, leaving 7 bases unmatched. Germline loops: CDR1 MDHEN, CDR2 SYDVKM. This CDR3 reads CASTSQAGGSYNEQFF. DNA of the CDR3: TGTGCCAGCACCTCCCAAGCGGGAGGCTCCTACAATGAGCAGTTCTTC.

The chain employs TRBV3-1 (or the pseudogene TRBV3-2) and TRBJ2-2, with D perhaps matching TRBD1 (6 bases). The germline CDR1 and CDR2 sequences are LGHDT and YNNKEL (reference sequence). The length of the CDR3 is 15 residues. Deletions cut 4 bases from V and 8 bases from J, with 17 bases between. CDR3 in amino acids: CASSPSVGHAGELFF. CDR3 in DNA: TGTGCCAGCAGCCCGTCCGTGGGACATGCTGGGGAGCTGTTTTTT.

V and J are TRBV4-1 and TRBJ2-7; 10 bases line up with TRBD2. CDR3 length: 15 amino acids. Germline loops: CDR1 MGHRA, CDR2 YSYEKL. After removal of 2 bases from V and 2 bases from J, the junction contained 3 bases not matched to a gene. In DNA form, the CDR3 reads TGCGCCAGCAGCCAACTAGCGGGAGTAACCTACGAGCAGTACTTC. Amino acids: CASSQLAGVTYEQYF.

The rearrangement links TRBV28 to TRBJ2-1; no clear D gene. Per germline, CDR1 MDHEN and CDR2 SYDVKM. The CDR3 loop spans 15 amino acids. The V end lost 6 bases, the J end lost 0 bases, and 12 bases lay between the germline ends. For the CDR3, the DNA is TGTGCCAGCAGCCGACTTTCTCTCTCCTACAATGAGCAGTTCTTC. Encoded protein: CASSRLSLSYNEQFF. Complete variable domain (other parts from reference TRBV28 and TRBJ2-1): DVKVTQSSRYLVKRTGEKVFLECVQDMDHENMFWYRQDPGLGLRLIYFSYDVKMKEKGDIPEGYSVSREKKERFSLILESASTNQTSMYLCASSRLSLSYNEQFFGPGTRLTVL.

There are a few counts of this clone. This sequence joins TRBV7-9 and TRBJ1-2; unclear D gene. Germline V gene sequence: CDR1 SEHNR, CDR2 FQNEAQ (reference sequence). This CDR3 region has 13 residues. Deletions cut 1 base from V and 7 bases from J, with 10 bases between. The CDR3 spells CASSLEGVSGYTF. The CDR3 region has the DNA TGTGCCAGCAGCTTAGAGGGAGTAAGTGGCTACACCTTC.